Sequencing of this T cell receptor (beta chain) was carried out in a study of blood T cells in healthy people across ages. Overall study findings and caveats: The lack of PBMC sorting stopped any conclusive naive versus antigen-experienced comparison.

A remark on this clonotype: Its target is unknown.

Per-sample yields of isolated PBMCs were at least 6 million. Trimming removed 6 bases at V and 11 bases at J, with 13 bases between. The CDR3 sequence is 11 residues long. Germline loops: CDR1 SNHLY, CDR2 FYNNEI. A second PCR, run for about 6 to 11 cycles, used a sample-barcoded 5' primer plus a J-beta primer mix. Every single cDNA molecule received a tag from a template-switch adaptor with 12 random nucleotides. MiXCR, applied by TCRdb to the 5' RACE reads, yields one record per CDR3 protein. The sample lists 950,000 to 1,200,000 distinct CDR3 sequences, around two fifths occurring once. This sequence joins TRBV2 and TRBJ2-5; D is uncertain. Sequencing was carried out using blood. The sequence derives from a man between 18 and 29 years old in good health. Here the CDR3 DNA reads TGTGCCAGCAGCGCACAAAATGAGCAGTACTTC. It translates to CASSAQNEQYF.